This TCR beta chain originates from a study of spatial heterogeneity in lung cancer. TCRdb passed the 5' RACE reads through MiXCR, listing each CDR3 protein once. The sample records roughly 120,000 distinct CDR3 sequences, roughly an eighth being singletons. This CDR3 is 12 amino acids long. The V end lost 2 bases, the J end lost 7 bases, and 6 bases lay between the germline ends. Germline assignment: CDR1 MNHEY and CDR2 SVGAGI. Stated time point: blood at routine non-recurrence follow-up after resection. Sequencing of whole RNA from tumor, nontumor lung or frozen PBMC involved no sorting. This clonotype was seen ten or more times.

This sample comprised PBMCs, obtained at follow-up. This chain joins TRBV6-5 and TRBJ1-5; no reliable D call. The TCR sequence derives from a male donor with early-stage non-small cell lung cancer. Here the CDR3 reads CASSYPGQPQHF. The CDR3 nucleotides are TGTGCCAGCAGTTACCCGGGGCAGCCCCAGCATTTT.